These 14 T cell receptor beta chains were all obtained from the same sample, sequenced in a study of breast tumors, draining lymph nodes, adjacent tissues. The lymph nodes were axillary draining lymph nodes from breast cancer patients. TCRdb reanalysed the multiplex PCR reads using MiXCR and keeps one entry per CDR3 protein. The profile covers about 80,000 distinct CDR3 sequences, with roughly a fifth appearing a single time and 2% to 2.5% taken by the ten largest. The specimen was axillary lymph node tissue. These receptors were taken from a female donor with breast cancer. Some clones in this sample may be carry-over from other donors' samples.

This clonotype was seen many times. The genes are TRBV4-1 and TRBJ2-5; no clear D gene. Germline lookup yields CDR1 MGHRA and CDR2 YSYEKL. V was pared by 1 base and J by 2 bases, with 8 bases between. CDR3 size: 14 residues. As DNA, the CDR3 is TGCGCCAGCAGCCAAGGACTCAGACAAGAGACCCAGTACTTC. As protein: CASSQGLRQETQYF.

This clonotype appeared many times. The CDR3 sequence: CASSLMGESGLDTQYF. DNA of the CDR3: TGTGCCAGCAGCTTGATGGGGGAGAGTGGGCTGGATACGCAGTATTTT. The J gene is TRBJ2-3, the V gene TRBV5-6; D possibly uses TRBD1 or TRBD2 (5 bases each). Germline CDR1 is SGHDT and CDR2 is YYEEEE. Trimming took off 1 base at V and 6 bases at J, with 18 bases between the two ends. The CDR3 sequence is 16 residues long.

Concerning this clonotype: A read error may be the cause here, since a much bigger clone is one base away. This chain uses TRBV11-2 with TRBJ2-7, with 11 bases aligning to TRBD2. The CDR3 has 13 amino acids. CDR1 SGHAT and CDR2 FQNNGV come from the germline V gene. Trimming cost V 8 bases and J 3 bases; bases outside gene matches: 3. CDR3 in DNA: TGTGCCAGCGGCGGACTAGCGGGCTACGAGCAGTACTTC. This sequence encodes CASGGLAGYEQYF.

In this sample, this clonotype turned up many times. The CDR3 coding sequence is TGTGCCAGCAGCGTAGGGACAGCTTCCTACAATGAGCAGTTCTTC. Amino acid sequence: CASSVGTASYNEQFF. V gene TRBV7-9 combines with J gene TRBJ2-1; 7 nucleotides align to TRBD1. This CDR3 has 15 residues. Germline CDR1 reads SEHNR; CDR2 reads FQNEAQ (reference sequence). J gave up 1 base and V 5 bases, and 5 bases lay outside the gene matches.

This clonotype was seen at least ten times. This sequence joins TRBV4-3 and TRBJ2-7; 7 bases match TRBD2. This CDR3 has 16 residues. J gave up 3 bases and V 0 bases, and 8 bases lay outside the gene matches. The germline V gene has CDR1 LGHNA and CDR2 YSLEER. CDR3 loop: CASSQEWAGVLYEQYF. DNA for the CDR3: TGCGCCAGCAGCCAAGAGTGGGCGGGAGTACTCTACGAGCAGTACTTC.

There are many counts of this clonotype. CDR3 protein: CASSLKGLAGGPRVQETQYF. In DNA form, the CDR3 reads TGTGCCAGCAGCCTAAAGGGACTAGCGGGAGGGCCTCGGGTGCAAGAGACCCAGTACTTC. The V gene is TRBV11-3, the J gene TRBJ2-5; 16 bases map to TRBD2. CDR1 and CDR2 (germline): SGHNT, YENEEA. The CDR3 has 20 residues. J lost 2 bases, V lost 5 bases, and 14 bases had no gene match. Filled out from reference TRBV11-3 and TRBJ2-5, the complete variable domain reads EAGVVQSPRYKIIEKKQPVAFWCNPISGHNTLYWYLQNLGQGPELLIRYENEEAVDDSQLPKDRFSAERLKGVDSTLKIQPAELGDSAVYLCASSLKGLAGGPRVQETQYFGPGTRLLVL.

The table lists this clonotype with many counts. J is TRBJ2-2 and V is TRBV9; tentative D call: TRBD1 (5 bases). The germline V gene encodes CDR1 SGDLS and CDR2 YYNGEE. Trimming removed 4 bases from V and 2 bases from J, with 21 bases in between. The CDR3 runs to 18 residues. DNA for the CDR3: TGTGCCAGCAGCCTAGGGGATTTAGACGTCGTAAACACCGGGGAGCTGTTTTTT. It specifies CASSLGDLDVVNTGELFF.

This clonotype was counted once. The chain employs TRBV10-1 and TRBJ2-7, with no clear D. CDR3 length: 12 amino acids. V was trimmed by 5 bases and J by 2 bases, leaving 7 bases between them. Germline loops: CDR1 WNHNN, CDR2 SYGVQD (reference sequence). CDR3 amino acids: CASSSGAYEQYF. CDR3 in DNA: TGCGCCAGCAGTAGTGGAGCCTACGAGCAGTACTTC.

Remarks on this clonotype: Since no conserved phenylalanine or tryptophan closes the CDR3, a read error is the likely cause. This chain joins TRBV9 and TRBJ2-2; 10 bases map to TRBD1. J lost 5 bases, V lost 3 bases, and 4 bases had no gene match. Germline CDR1 is SGDLS and CDR2 is YYNGEE. The CDR3 length is 15 residues. The CDR3 sequence: CASSARQGATGELFL. The CDR3 DNA is TGTGCCAGCAGCGCTCGACAGGGGGCGACCGGGGAGCTGTTTCTT.

This clonotype was recorded many times. V gene TRBV24-1 combines with J gene TRBJ1-5; the D gene is possibly TRBD1 (6 bases). V was trimmed by 10 bases and J by 3 bases, leaving 9 bases between them. CDR3 length: 12 amino acids. CDR1 KGHDR and CDR2 SFDVKD come from the germline V gene. Written as DNA, the CDR3 is TGTGCCACGGGACAAGTCAATCAGCCCCAGCATTTT. Amino acid sequence: CATGQVNQPQHF.

The sample holds many counts of this clonotype. In DNA form, the CDR3 reads TGCAGCGTTGAGGAATATGGCTACACCTTC. As protein: CSVEEYGYTF. V usage is TRBV29-1 and J usage is TRBJ1-2; D ambiguous. Looked up from germline, CDR1 is SQVTM and CDR2 is ANQGSEA. V was clipped by 3 bases and J by 5 bases, with 4 bases between them. This CDR3 is 10 amino acids long.

In this sample, this clonotype turned up many times. The V and J genes are TRBV5-8 and TRBJ2-3; 10 bases align to TRBD2. V trimming: 3 bases; J trimming: 2 bases; junction bases outside the gene matches: 9. The CDR3 extends over 17 amino acids. Germline CDR1 reads SGHTS; CDR2 reads YDEGEE. DNA for the CDR3: TGTGCCAGCAGCTCAGACAGCGGGACTAGCGCCACAGATACGCAGTATTTT. It is translated as CASSSDSGTSATDTQYF.

This clonotype was observed at least ten times. CDR3: CASSYGLYGYTF. The CDR3 region has the DNA TGTGCCAGCAGTTATGGACTCTATGGCTACACCTTC. J is TRBJ1-2 and V is TRBV6-2 or TRBV6-3; D unresolved. Germline values: CDR1 MNHEY, CDR2 SVGEGT. CDR3 size: 12 residues. V was trimmed by 3 bases and J by 4 bases, leaving 6 bases between them.

Concerning this clonotype itself: Being one base from a much bigger clone, this may be a read error. The chain links TRBV7-9 to TRBJ1-3, with D maybe TRBD1 (5 bases). This CDR3 has 18 amino acids. Germline values: CDR1 SEHNR, CDR2 FQNEAQ (reference sequence). For the CDR3, the DNA is TGTGCCAGCAGCCCCGAGGGCGGGGGAACTTTCTCTGGAAACACCGTATATTTT. This gives the protein CASSPEGGGTFSGNTVYF. The entire variable domain, with the rest obtained from reference TRBV7-9 and TRBJ1-3, is as follows: DTGVSQNPRHKITKRGQNVTFRCDPISEHNRLYWYRQTLGQGPEFLTYFQNEAQLEKSRLLSDRFSAERPKGSFSTLEIQRTEQGDSAMYLCASSPEGGGTFSGNTVYFGEGSWLTVV.